Detailed here is one T cell receptor (beta chain). Relative to the germline gene, one junction end is altered; a read error may explain this. These data belong to a study of blood T cells in healthy people across ages. Next came a second PCR, run for roughly 7 to 12 cycles, which used a sample-barcoded 5' primer along with a J-beta primer mix. MiXCR was run by TCRdb on the 5' RACE reads, yielding one entry per CDR3 protein. Of about 640,000 distinct CDR3 sequences listed, 40% to 45% are singletons. The germline CDR1 and CDR2 sequences are SQVTM and ANQGSEA. The CDR3 has 14 residues. Sequenced sample: blood. The V gene is TRBV29-1, the J gene TRBJ2-3; the D gene could be TRBD1 or TRBD2 (6 bases each). The TCR comes from a man older than 75 in good health. CDR3 sequence (DNA): TGCAGCGGCCGAAGGGGGGTAGGCACAGGTACGCAGTATTTT. Translation: CSGRRGVGTGTQYF.